The 10 T cell receptor beta chains below were found in one sample sequenced in a study of blood T cell repertoires in COVID-19. Only in-frame clones appear in the TCRdb table, and some are missing; sequencing was by immunoSEQ multiplex PCR. The data hold about 310,000 clones, with 89% observed a single time. Source material: PBMCs or T cells enriched from blood (not recorded which). These receptors came from a woman aged 25 to 39 who had recovered from COVID-19.

The CDR3 region has the DNA TGTGCCTGGAGTAGACAAGATCAGCCCCAGCATTTT. Translation gives CAWSRQDQPQHF. V is TRBV30 and J is TRBJ1-5; no definite D call. Deletions cut 2 bases from V and 5 bases from J, with 7 bases between. Per germline, CDR1 GTSNPN and CDR2 SVGIG (reference sequence). The length of the CDR3 is 12 residues.

This sequence joins TRBV28 and TRBJ2-7; 11 bases are a match to TRBD2. Germline CDR1 MDHEN, CDR2 SYDVKM. V lost 6 bases, J lost 4 bases, and 11 bases stayed unmatched. This CDR3 spans 16 amino acids. CDR3 residues: CASSSPIAGGLYEQYF. The CDR3 region has the DNA TGTGCCAGCAGCTCCCCGATAGCGGGAGGGTTGTACGAGCAGTACTTC.

This clone has just a few counts. The chain combines TRBV13 with TRBJ1-6; 9 nucleotides agree with TRBD1. V dropped 3 bases and J dropped 9; count of bases not matched to a gene: 6. This CDR3 spans 15 amino acids. The V gene's germline CDR1 is PRHDT and CDR2 FYEKMQ (reference sequence). The DNA of the CDR3 is TGTGCCAGCAGCTTCGGACAGGGGTATCGTTCACCCCTCCACTTT. Amino acids: CASSFGQGYRSPLHF.

The chain employs TRBV4-1 and TRBJ2-1; 10 bases line up with TRBD2. This CDR3 has 14 amino acids. The germline V gene encodes CDR1 MGHRA and CDR2 YSYEKL. The junction had 1 base not matched to a gene; V was cut back by 6 bases and J by 2 bases. CDR3 in amino acids: CASRLAGTYNEQFF. The CDR3 region has the DNA TGCGCCAGCAGACTAGCGGGGACCTACAATGAGCAGTTCTTC.

The rearrangement joins TRBV19 to TRBJ2-7, with D possibly TRBD1 on 6 matching bases. Germline values: CDR1 LNHDA, CDR2 SQIVND (reference sequence). This CDR3 spans 16 amino acids. The ends were cut back, 5 bases at V and 3 bases at J, with 20 bases in the middle. CDR3 DNA sequence: TGTGCCAGTAGTGCCGCACAGGGTTCTGGGCGCTACGAGCAGTACTTC. This codes for CASSAAQGSGRYEQYF. The full variable domain, with the rest looked up from reference TRBV19 and TRBJ2-7, is DGGITQSPKYLFRKEGQNVTLSCEQNLNHDAMYWYRQDPGQGLRLIYYSQIVNDFQKGDIAEGYSVSREKKESFPLTVTSAQKNPTAFYLCASSAAQGSGRYEQYFGPGTRLTVT.

V usage is TRBV10-3 and J usage is TRBJ1-1, with 8 positions matching TRBD1. CDR1 is ENHRY, CDR2 SYGVKD, per germline. Trimming cost V 4 bases and J 4 bases; bases outside gene matches: 11. This CDR3 spans 16 amino acids. The DNA of the CDR3 is TGTGCCATCAGTGGCTCGAAAGATACAGGGGGCACTGAAGCTTTCTTT. This gives the protein CAISGSKDTGGTEAFF.

The chain links TRBV7-2 to TRBJ2-7, with 9 bases aligning to TRBD1. Per the germline V gene, CDR1 is SGHTA and CDR2 is FQGNSA. V gave up 3 bases and J gave up 3 bases; unmatched junction bases: 3. This CDR3 spans 14 amino acids. The CDR3 protein is CASSFWDRDYEQYF. In nucleotides, the CDR3 is TGTGCCAGCAGCTTCTGGGACAGGGACTACGAGCAGTACTTC. Filled out from reference TRBV7-2 and TRBJ2-7, the complete variable domain reads GAGVSQSPSNKVTEKGKDVELRCDPISGHTALYWYRQSLGQGLEFLIYFQGNSAPDKSGLPSDRFSAERTGGSVSTLTIQRTQQEDSAVYLCASSFWDRDYEQYFGPGTRLTVT.

The V gene is TRBV7-3, the J gene TRBJ1-1; 9 nucleotides align to TRBD1. Per germline, CDR1 SGHTA and CDR2 FQGTGA. The CDR3 consists of 14 residues. Unmatched junction bases numbered 4, after V lost 4 bases and J lost 4 bases. The CDR3 region has the DNA TGTGCCAGCAGCTCGACAGGGGGATTCACTGAAGCTTTCTTT. Protein: CASSSTGGFTEAFF.

In DNA form, the CDR3 reads TGCAGCGTTGGGTACAGGGACCCCTACGAGCAGTACTTC. This encodes CSVGYRDPYEQYF. This rearrangement joins TRBV29-1 to TRBJ2-7; a weak D match, TRBD1 (6 bases). CDR1 and CDR2 from the germline V gene are SQVTM and ANQGSEA. V gave up 4 bases and J gave up 2 bases, with 12 bases separating them. CDR3 length equals 13 residues.

Remarks on this clone: The junction and the germline gene differ at one end; a read error may be behind it. This chain joins TRBV7-2 and TRBJ1-5, with D possibly matching TRBD1 (6 bases). The CDR3 has 13 amino acids. The germline V gene encodes CDR1 SGHTA and CDR2 FQGNSA. CDR3 sequence reads: CASSLDRDQRQHF. DNA of the CDR3: TGTGCCAGCAGCTTAGACAGGGATCAGCGCCAGCATTTT.